This passage covers 5 T cell receptor beta chains from one sample sequenced in a study of blood T cells in healthy people across ages. For the second PCR, which ran for roughly 7 to 11 cycles, a sample-barcoded 5' primer and a J-beta primer mix were used. Using its own MiXCR run on the 5' RACE reads, TCRdb lists one record per CDR3 protein. The data contain about 760,000 distinct CDR3 sequences, 56% of them singletons. The sample comprised blood. These receptors were taken from a man aged 40-55 years in good health.

The chain combines TRBV28 with TRBJ2-5; a weak D match, TRBD1 (5 bases). Germline lookup yields CDR1 MDHEN and CDR2 SYDVKM. The V end was cut by 2 bases, the J end by 5 bases, with 18 bases between. The CDR3 has 16 amino acids. The CDR3 is CASSLEQASQRETQYF. In nucleotides, the CDR3 is TGTGCCAGCAGTTTAGAACAGGCTTCGCAAAGGGAGACCCAGTACTTC.

This clonotype was seen a few times. J is TRBJ2-4 and V is TRBV4-2; 11 bases agree with TRBD2. The CDR3 length is 17 residues. Trimming took 5 bases from V and 0 from J; bases not matched to a gene: 6. Per the germline V gene, CDR1 is LGHNA and CDR2 is YNFKEQ. The CDR3 DNA reads TGTGCCAGCAGCACGGGGACTAGCGGAATAGCCAAAAACATTCAGTACTTC. Protein: CASSTGTSGIAKNIQYF.

This clonotype has more than one count but fewer than ten. V is TRBV28 and J is TRBJ2-5; 8 bases match TRBD1. This CDR3 has 14 residues. The J segment lost 1 base and the V segment lost 4 bases, leaving 2 bases of the junction unmatched. Germline V gene lookup returns CDR1 MDHEN and CDR2 SYDVKM. CDR3 loop: CASSWTGLQETQYF. The CDR3 region has the DNA TGTGCCAGCAGTTGGACAGGGCTCCAAGAGACCCAGTACTTC.

This clonotype was seen once. The chain couples TRBV11-2 to TRBJ1-6; unclear D gene. The CDR3 contains 15 residues. Trimming removed 0 bases from V and 2 bases from J, with 5 bases in between. CDR1 SGHAT and CDR2 FQNNGV come from the germline V gene. The DNA for the CDR3 is TGTGCCAGCAGCTTAGAAACGGCCTATAATTCACCCCTCCACTTT. Translating it yields CASSLETAYNSPLHF. Together with reference TRBV11-2 and TRBJ1-6, the CDR3 gives the full variable domain: EAGVAQSPRYKIIEKRQSVAFWCNPISGHATLYWYQQILGQGPKLLIQFQNNGVVDDSQLPKDRFSAERLKGVDSTLKIQPAKLEDSAVYLCASSLETAYNSPLHFGNGTRLTVT.

This clonotype was observed a handful of times. V gene TRBV4-3 combines with J gene TRBJ2-3; D is uncertain. Trimming pared 0 bases from V and 1 base from J, leaving 17 bases between. The V gene's germline CDR1 is LGHNA and CDR2 YSLEER. This CDR3 is 18 amino acids long. CDR3 region: CASSQEFWKLGGTDTQYF. The CDR3 DNA follows: TGCGCCAGCAGCCAAGAATTTTGGAAGCTGGGTGGCACAGATACGCAGTATTTT.